The rows below give T cell receptor beta chains drawn from one sample of a study of cytomegalovirus exposure and HLA in healthy donors. Only in-frame clones appear in the TCRdb table, and some are missing; sequencing was by immunoSEQ multiplex PCR. The repertoire includes 150,000 to 200,000 clones, approximately 89% of them detected once, and roughly 3% sits in the top ten. The specimen sequenced was PBMCs. The source of these receptors is a man younger than 30 in good health and CMV-seropositive. The CDR3 runs from the conserved cysteine through the conserved F or W. The order of the fields is J gene, clone size, V gene, D gene, CDR3 length, CDR3 protein, CDR3 DNA. A D gene is named only where the DNA matches it firmly. Clone size is given for some rows only: seen once, a few or many times, or a class if the clone is expanded.

J gene: TRBJ2-7
clone size: .
V gene: TRBV5-4
D gene: .
CDR3 length: 13
CDR3 protein: CASSWGQSYEQYF
CDR3 DNA: TGTGCCAGCAGCTGGGGACAATCCTACGAGCAGTACTTC

J gene: TRBJ1-6
clone size: .
V gene: TRBV5-6
D gene: TRBD1
CDR3 length: 14
CDR3 protein: CASSLSGQGNPLHF
CDR3 DNA: TGTGCCAGCAGCTTGAGCGGACAGGGGAATCCCCTCCACTTT

J gene: TRBJ2-7
clone size: .
V gene: TRBV5-1
D gene: TRBD2
CDR3 length: 14
CDR3 protein: CASTASGGAYEQYF
CDR3 DNA: TGCGCCAGCACTGCTAGCGGGGGCGCCTACGAGCAGTACTTC

J gene: TRBJ2-5
clone size: .
V gene: TRBV9
D gene: .
CDR3 length: 14
CDR3 protein: CASSQRYSGETQYF
CDR3 DNA: TGTGCCAGCAGCCAGCGGTATAGTGGAGAGACCCAGTACTTC

J gene: TRBJ2-3
clone size: .
V gene: TRBV4-2
D gene: .
CDR3 length: 16
CDR3 protein: CASSQDMVGESDTQYF
CDR3 DNA: TGTGCCAGCAGCCAAGATATGGTAGGAGAATCAGATACGCAGTATTTT

J gene: TRBJ1-5
clone size: .
V gene: TRBV6-1
D gene: TRBD1
CDR3 length: 13
CDR3 protein: CASSDRGGQPQHF
CDR3 DNA: TGTGCCAGCAGCGACAGGGGTGGTCAGCCCCAGCATTTT

J gene: TRBJ2-1
clone size: .
V gene: TRBV5-1
D gene: .
CDR3 length: 16
CDR3 protein: CASSPLRAPKYDEQFF
CDR3 DNA: TGCGCCAGCAGTCCGTTACGAGCCCCAAAGTACGATGAGCAGTTCTTC

J gene: TRBJ2-3
clone size: .
V gene: TRBV6-4
D gene: .
CDR3 length: 16
CDR3 protein: CASSDSGGGSTDTQYF
CDR3 DNA: TGTGCCAGCAGTGACTCAGGCGGGGGCTCCACAGATACGCAGTATTTT

J gene: TRBJ2-7
clone size: .
V gene: TRBV18
D gene: TRBD2
CDR3 length: 19
CDR3 protein: CASSPKPPSGRLRPYEQYF
CDR3 DNA: TGTGCCAGCTCACCTAAACCGCCTAGCGGGAGGTTGCGCCCCTACGAGCAGTACTTC

J gene: TRBJ1-1
clone size: .
V gene: TRBV30
D gene: TRBD1
CDR3 length: 14
CDR3 protein: CAWTPSRGRTEAFF
CDR3 DNA: TGTGCCTGGACCCCCAGCAGGGGGCGAACTGAAGCTTTCTTT

J gene: TRBJ1-3
clone size: .
V gene: TRBV5-8
D gene: .
CDR3 length: 15
CDR3 protein: CASSLRRSSGNTIYF
CDR3 DNA: TGTGCCAGCAGCTTAAGACGGAGCTCTGGAAACACCATATATTTT

J gene: TRBJ1-6
clone size: .
V gene: TRBV7-8
D gene: TRBD1
CDR3 length: 14
CDR3 protein: CATNTGGTLSPLHF
CDR3 DNA: TGTGCCACCAACACAGGGGGGACTCTTTCACCCCTCCACTTT

J gene: TRBJ2-4
clone size: .
V gene: TRBV7-8
D gene: TRBD2
CDR3 length: 18
CDR3 protein: CASSFLPSGALAKNIQYF
CDR3 DNA: TGTGCCAGCAGCTTTCTCCCTAGCGGGGCCCTAGCCAAAAACATTCAGTACTTC

J gene: TRBJ1-1
clone size: .
V gene: TRBV5-1
D gene: .
CDR3 length: 14
CDR3 protein: CASSFNLVRTEAFF
CDR3 DNA: TGCGCCAGCAGCTTTAATTTGGTGCGCACTGAAGCTTTCTTT

J gene: TRBJ2-7
clone size: .
V gene: TRBV28
D gene: TRBD1
CDR3 length: 16
CDR3 protein: CASSSRPGQGWYEQYF
CDR3 DNA: TGTGCCAGCAGTTCTCGACCGGGACAGGGTTGGTACGAGCAGTACTTC

J gene: TRBJ1-5
clone size: .
V gene: TRBV7-9
D gene: .
CDR3 length: 15
CDR3 protein: CASSFTGGSNQPQHF
CDR3 DNA: TGTGCCAGCAGCTTTACGGGGGGTAGCAATCAGCCCCAGCATTTT

J gene: TRBJ2-3
clone size: .
V gene: TRBV5-1
D gene: TRBD2
CDR3 length: 18
CDR3 protein: CASSSPGTSGRLTDTQYF
CDR3 DNA: TGCGCCAGCAGCTCGCCCGGGACTAGCGGGAGGTTGACAGATACGCAGTATTTT

J gene: TRBJ1-3
clone size: .
V gene: TRBV7-9
D gene: .
CDR3 length: 18
CDR3 protein: CASSLKRGTASSGNTIYF
CDR3 DNA: TGTGCCAGCAGCTTAAAGAGGGGGACGGCGAGCTCTGGAAACACCATATATTTT

J gene: TRBJ2-1
clone size: .
V gene: TRBV9
D gene: TRBD2
CDR3 length: 17
CDR3 protein: CASSVALGAGAYNEQFF
CDR3 DNA: TGTGCCAGCAGCGTAGCCCTGGGAGCGGGGGCATACAATGAGCAGTTCTTC

J gene: TRBJ1-2
clone size: once
V gene: TRBV7-9
D gene: TRBD1
CDR3 length: 14
CDR3 protein: CASSLEDRGVGYTF
CDR3 DNA: TGTGCCAGCAGCTTAGAGGACAGGGGAGTAGGCTACACCTTC

J gene: TRBJ1-2
clone size: .
V gene: TRBV6-4
D gene: .
CDR3 length: 14
CDR3 protein: CASSETAANYGYTF
CDR3 DNA: TGTGCCAGCAGTGAGACAGCAGCTAACTATGGCTACACCTTC

J gene: TRBJ2-2
clone size: .
V gene: TRBV6-6
D gene: TRBD1
CDR3 length: 15
CDR3 protein: CASSPTGASTGELFF
CDR3 DNA: TGTGCCAGCAGTCCGACAGGGGCCAGCACCGGGGAGCTGTTTTTT

J gene: TRBJ1-3
clone size: .
V gene: TRBV18
D gene: .
CDR3 length: 15
CDR3 protein: CASSLGQQPGNTIYF
CDR3 DNA: TGTGCCAGCTCCCTCGGACAGCAACCTGGAAACACCATATATTTT

J gene: TRBJ1-6
clone size: few
V gene: TRBV18
D gene: .
CDR3 length: 15
CDR3 protein: CASSPESSYNSPLHF
CDR3 DNA: TGTGCCAGCTCACCAGAGAGCTCCTATAATTCACCCCTCCACTTT

J gene: TRBJ2-1
clone size: few
V gene: TRBV7-2
D gene: TRBD1
CDR3 length: 12
CDR3 protein: CASSRDRGNQFF
CDR3 DNA: TGTGCCAGCAGCCGGGACAGGGGGAATCAGTTCTTC

J gene: TRBJ2-7
clone size: .
V gene: TRBV7-8
D gene: TRBD2
CDR3 length: 18
CDR3 protein: CASSLRLAGGFFSYEQYF
CDR3 DNA: TGTGCCAGCAGCTTACGGCTAGCGGGAGGATTCTTCTCCTACGAGCAGTACTTC

J gene: TRBJ1-2
clone size: .
V gene: TRBV5-1
D gene: .
CDR3 length: 14
CDR3 protein: CASSPPLGAQGYTF
CDR3 DNA: TGCGCCAGCAGCCCCCCCCTGGGGGCGCAGGGCTACACCTTC

J gene: TRBJ1-4
clone size: .
V gene: TRBV6-1
D gene: TRBD1
CDR3 length: 15
CDR3 protein: CASSGQGYTNEKLFF
CDR3 DNA: TGTGCCAGCAGTGGACAGGGTTATACTAATGAAAAACTGTTTTTT

J gene: TRBJ2-1
clone size: .
V gene: TRBV11-3
D gene: TRBD1
CDR3 length: 16
CDR3 protein: CASSLEGTGGSDEQFF
CDR3 DNA: TGTGCCAGCAGTCTCGAGGGGACAGGGGGGTCGGATGAGCAGTTCTTC

J gene: TRBJ2-5
clone size: .
V gene: TRBV7-2
D gene: .
CDR3 length: 15
CDR3 protein: CASSDTRKGRETQYF
CDR3 DNA: TGTGCCAGCAGCGACACTAGGAAAGGGAGAGAGACCCAGTACTTC

J gene: TRBJ1-5
clone size: .
V gene: TRBV6-1
D gene: .
CDR3 length: 17
CDR3 protein: CASSVGARAYSNQPQHF
CDR3 DNA: TGTGCCAGCAGTGTTGGTGCGAGGGCGTATAGCAATCAGCCCCAGCATTTT

J gene: TRBJ1-2
clone size: .
V gene: TRBV7-8
D gene: .
CDR3 length: 14
CDR3 protein: CASSLSGGPTGYTF
CDR3 DNA: TGTGCCAGCAGCTTATCGGGGGGCCCCACTGGCTACACCTTC

J gene: TRBJ2-7
clone size: few
V gene: TRBV7-9
D gene: TRBD2
CDR3 length: 14
CDR3 protein: CASSLGTSWSEQYF
CDR3 DNA: TGTGCCAGCAGCCTCGGGACTAGCTGGTCCGAGCAGTACTTC

J gene: TRBJ2-7
clone size: .
V gene: TRBV7-9
D gene: TRBD1
CDR3 length: 12
CDR3 protein: CASSPTGNEQYF
CDR3 DNA: TGTGCCAGCAGCCCGACAGGGAACGAGCAGTACTTC

J gene: TRBJ1-5
clone size: .
V gene: TRBV4-3
D gene: TRBD1
CDR3 length: 18
CDR3 protein: CASSEGGPRTGRTQPQHF
CDR3 DNA: TGCGCCAGCAGCGAGGGGGGGCCACGGACAGGGAGGACTCAGCCCCAGCATTTT

J gene: TRBJ2-2
clone size: .
V gene: TRBV7-9
D gene: .
CDR3 length: 18
CDR3 protein: CASSLRRWGPANTGELFF
CDR3 DNA: TGTGCCAGCAGCCTCCGGCGGTGGGGGCCGGCGAACACCGGGGAGCTGTTTTTT

J gene: TRBJ2-4
clone size: once
V gene: TRBV29-1
D gene: .
CDR3 length: 13
CDR3 protein: CSVGTHERDIQYF
CDR3 DNA: TGCAGCGTTGGGACTCATGAGAGGGACATTCAGTACTTC

J gene: TRBJ2-3
clone size: .
V gene: TRBV28
D gene: .
CDR3 length: 11
CDR3 protein: CASSPTDTQYF
CDR3 DNA: TGTGCCAGCAGTCCGACAGATACGCAGTATTTT

J gene: TRBJ1-1
clone size: .
V gene: TRBV5-1
D gene: TRBD1
CDR3 length: 13
CDR3 protein: CASSFRGPTEAFF
CDR3 DNA: TGCGCCAGCAGCTTCAGGGGGCCCACTGAAGCTTTCTTT

J gene: TRBJ1-5
clone size: .
V gene: TRBV30
D gene: TRBD1
CDR3 length: 14
CDR3 protein: CAWSIGTDNQPQHF
CDR3 DNA: TGTGCCTGGAGTATCGGGACAGACAATCAGCCCCAGCATTTT

J gene: TRBJ2-1
clone size: once
V gene: TRBV9
D gene: TRBD2
CDR3 length: 15
CDR3 protein: CASSGTSANYNEQFF
CDR3 DNA: TGTGCCAGCAGCGGAACTAGCGCTAACTACAATGAGCAGTTCTTC

J gene: TRBJ1-5
clone size: .
V gene: TRBV6-1
D gene: .
CDR3 length: 14
CDR3 protein: CASSTLDSNQPQHF
CDR3 DNA: TGTGCCAGCAGCACGCTTGACAGTAATCAGCCCCAGCATTTT

J gene: TRBJ1-5
clone size: .
V gene: TRBV28
D gene: .
CDR3 length: 15
CDR3 protein: CASRPFRSGNQPQHF
CDR3 DNA: TGTGCCAGCAGGCCCTTCAGAAGTGGCAATCAGCCCCAGCATTTT

J gene: TRBJ2-7
clone size: .
V gene: TRBV6-5
D gene: .
CDR3 length: 14
CDR3 protein: CASSRLTSVYEQYF
CDR3 DNA: TGTGCCAGCAGCCGCCTAACTAGTGTTTACGAGCAGTACTTC

J gene: TRBJ2-7
clone size: .
V gene: TRBV19
D gene: .
CDR3 length: 14
CDR3 protein: CASSIDRTVGEQYF
CDR3 DNA: TGTGCCAGTAGTATAGATAGGACAGTTGGCGAGCAGTACTTC

J gene: TRBJ2-7
clone size: .
V gene: TRBV15
D gene: TRBD1
CDR3 length: 16
CDR3 protein: CATSSRRGQGTYEQYF
CDR3 DNA: TGTGCCACCAGCAGCCGGAGGGGACAGGGGACCTACGAGCAGTACTTC

J gene: TRBJ2-3
clone size: .
V gene: TRBV9
D gene: TRBD2
CDR3 length: 15
CDR3 protein: CASSVEGGGADTQYF
CDR3 DNA: TGTGCCAGCAGCGTAGAGGGCGGGGGGGCAGATACGCAGTATTTT

J gene: TRBJ1-4
clone size: .
V gene: TRBV6-6
D gene: .
CDR3 length: 15
CDR3 protein: CASSYSQVPNEKLFF
CDR3 DNA: TGTGCCAGCAGTTACTCACAGGTCCCTAATGAAAAACTGTTTTTT

J gene: TRBJ2-7
clone size: .
V gene: TRBV10-3
D gene: .
CDR3 length: 13
CDR3 protein: CAIYQEGQSEQYF
CDR3 DNA: TGTGCCATCTACCAGGAGGGGCAATCCGAGCAGTACTTC

J gene: TRBJ2-7
clone size: .
V gene: TRBV4-3
D gene: .
CDR3 length: 15
CDR3 protein: CASSQHRGSTYEQYF
CDR3 DNA: TGCGCCAGCAGCCAACACCGGGGGAGTACCTACGAGCAGTACTTC

J gene: TRBJ2-2
clone size: .
V gene: TRBV9
D gene: .
CDR3 length: 16
CDR3 protein: CASSVEVGGRTGELFF
CDR3 DNA: TGTGCCAGCAGCGTAGAAGTAGGGGGTAGGACCGGGGAGCTGTTTTTT

J gene: TRBJ2-5
clone size: .
V gene: TRBV5-1
D gene: TRBD2
CDR3 length: 17
CDR3 protein: CASSLAGLAGEGETQYF
CDR3 DNA: TGCGCCAGCAGCTTGGCCGGACTAGCGGGAGAGGGGGAGACCCAGTACTTC

J gene: TRBJ2-1
clone size: .
V gene: TRBV9
D gene: TRBD1
CDR3 length: 12
CDR3 protein: CASSGSTGEQFF
CDR3 DNA: TGTGCCAGCAGCGGATCGACAGGGGAGCAGTTCTTC

J gene: TRBJ2-1
clone size: .
V gene: TRBV9
D gene: TRBD2
CDR3 length: 16
CDR3 protein: CASSAHAGEGINEQFF
CDR3 DNA: TGTGCCAGCAGCGCTCACGCCGGGGAGGGGATCAATGAGCAGTTCTTC

J gene: TRBJ1-1
clone size: once
V gene: TRBV7-7
D gene: TRBD1
CDR3 length: 19
CDR3 protein: CASSLIEVMLGQANTEAFF
CDR3 DNA: TGTGCTAGCAGCTTAATTGAGGTAATGCTGGGACAGGCGAACACTGAAGCTTTCTTT

J gene: TRBJ1-2
clone size: .
V gene: TRBV7-9
D gene: TRBD1
CDR3 length: 13
CDR3 protein: CASSPGQGYGYTF
CDR3 DNA: TGTGCCAGCAGCCCGGGACAGGGCTATGGCTACACCTTC

J gene: TRBJ2-7
clone size: .
V gene: TRBV5-4
D gene: .
CDR3 length: 15
CDR3 protein: CASSGGTARVIEQYF
CDR3 DNA: TGTGCCAGCAGCGGGGGGACAGCCCGTGTCATCGAGCAGTACTTC

J gene: TRBJ1-3
clone size: .
V gene: TRBV10-1
D gene: TRBD1
CDR3 length: 18
CDR3 protein: CASSAEVLAQGPGNTIYF
CDR3 DNA: TGCGCCAGCAGTGCCGAGGTCCTAGCACAGGGGCCCGGAAACACCATATATTTT

J gene: TRBJ1-4
clone size: .
V gene: TRBV7-9
D gene: .
CDR3 length: 16
CDR3 protein: CASSLGGGATNEKLFF
CDR3 DNA: TGTGCCAGCAGCTTAGGGGGAGGAGCAACTAATGAAAAACTGTTTTTT